The present entry profiles one TCR beta chain with its context. The antigen is unknown. This record comes from a study of response to subunit inactivated influenza vaccine. Study conclusions and caveats: The authors suggested that every seasonal influenza vaccination recruits few new T cells.

TCRdb fed the RT-PCR reads into MiXCR, producing one record per CDR3 protein. The sample comprises under 950,000 distinct CDR3 sequences, around 20% of which are singletons, and roughly a tenth rests with the top ten. The length of the CDR3 is 14 residues. Germline V gene sequence: CDR1 SEHNR, CDR2 FQNEAQ (reference sequence). Trimming left V 1 base short and J 5 bases short, with 9 bases between. The source of this sequence is a man aged 45-60 years who received an inactivated influenza vaccine. The material sequenced was PBMCs from blood, taken more than 4 days after vaccination. The chain employs TRBV7-9 and TRBJ1-5; D call uncertain. CDR3 nucleotide sequence: TGTGCCAGCAGCTTAGAAGGAGTTCATCAGCCCCAGCATTTT. It codes for CASSLEGVHQPQHF.